This T cell receptor beta chain was profiled in a study of blood T cell repertoires in COVID-19. About the study: The United States, Italy and Spain were the sources of the acute and convalescent COVID-19 samples. In each case, the material was cDNA or gDNA derived from T cells, B-cell-depleted T cells, or PBMCs.

The germline gives CDR1 SNHLY, CDR2 FYNNEI. CDR3 length equals 13 residues. The germline V and J ends were trimmed by 6 bases and 2 bases, with 9 bases remaining between them. Original handling: Amplification of reference gene primers provided the estimated nucleated cell counts. Profiling relied on immunoSEQ multiplex PCR, and the TCRdb table lists in-frame clones only, not all of them. V, J and clone size reflect that table, while D and trimming were determined from the DNA. The sample shows more than 70,000 clones, about 86% of them seen only once. This TCR was recovered from a man older than 75 with active or convalescent COVID-19. Sequenced sample: peripheral blood. The V call is TRBV2, the J call TRBJ2-3; D is unresolved. CDR3 residues: CASSATHTDTQYF. CDR3 in DNA: TGTGCCAGCAGCGCGACTCACACAGATACGCAGTATTTT.